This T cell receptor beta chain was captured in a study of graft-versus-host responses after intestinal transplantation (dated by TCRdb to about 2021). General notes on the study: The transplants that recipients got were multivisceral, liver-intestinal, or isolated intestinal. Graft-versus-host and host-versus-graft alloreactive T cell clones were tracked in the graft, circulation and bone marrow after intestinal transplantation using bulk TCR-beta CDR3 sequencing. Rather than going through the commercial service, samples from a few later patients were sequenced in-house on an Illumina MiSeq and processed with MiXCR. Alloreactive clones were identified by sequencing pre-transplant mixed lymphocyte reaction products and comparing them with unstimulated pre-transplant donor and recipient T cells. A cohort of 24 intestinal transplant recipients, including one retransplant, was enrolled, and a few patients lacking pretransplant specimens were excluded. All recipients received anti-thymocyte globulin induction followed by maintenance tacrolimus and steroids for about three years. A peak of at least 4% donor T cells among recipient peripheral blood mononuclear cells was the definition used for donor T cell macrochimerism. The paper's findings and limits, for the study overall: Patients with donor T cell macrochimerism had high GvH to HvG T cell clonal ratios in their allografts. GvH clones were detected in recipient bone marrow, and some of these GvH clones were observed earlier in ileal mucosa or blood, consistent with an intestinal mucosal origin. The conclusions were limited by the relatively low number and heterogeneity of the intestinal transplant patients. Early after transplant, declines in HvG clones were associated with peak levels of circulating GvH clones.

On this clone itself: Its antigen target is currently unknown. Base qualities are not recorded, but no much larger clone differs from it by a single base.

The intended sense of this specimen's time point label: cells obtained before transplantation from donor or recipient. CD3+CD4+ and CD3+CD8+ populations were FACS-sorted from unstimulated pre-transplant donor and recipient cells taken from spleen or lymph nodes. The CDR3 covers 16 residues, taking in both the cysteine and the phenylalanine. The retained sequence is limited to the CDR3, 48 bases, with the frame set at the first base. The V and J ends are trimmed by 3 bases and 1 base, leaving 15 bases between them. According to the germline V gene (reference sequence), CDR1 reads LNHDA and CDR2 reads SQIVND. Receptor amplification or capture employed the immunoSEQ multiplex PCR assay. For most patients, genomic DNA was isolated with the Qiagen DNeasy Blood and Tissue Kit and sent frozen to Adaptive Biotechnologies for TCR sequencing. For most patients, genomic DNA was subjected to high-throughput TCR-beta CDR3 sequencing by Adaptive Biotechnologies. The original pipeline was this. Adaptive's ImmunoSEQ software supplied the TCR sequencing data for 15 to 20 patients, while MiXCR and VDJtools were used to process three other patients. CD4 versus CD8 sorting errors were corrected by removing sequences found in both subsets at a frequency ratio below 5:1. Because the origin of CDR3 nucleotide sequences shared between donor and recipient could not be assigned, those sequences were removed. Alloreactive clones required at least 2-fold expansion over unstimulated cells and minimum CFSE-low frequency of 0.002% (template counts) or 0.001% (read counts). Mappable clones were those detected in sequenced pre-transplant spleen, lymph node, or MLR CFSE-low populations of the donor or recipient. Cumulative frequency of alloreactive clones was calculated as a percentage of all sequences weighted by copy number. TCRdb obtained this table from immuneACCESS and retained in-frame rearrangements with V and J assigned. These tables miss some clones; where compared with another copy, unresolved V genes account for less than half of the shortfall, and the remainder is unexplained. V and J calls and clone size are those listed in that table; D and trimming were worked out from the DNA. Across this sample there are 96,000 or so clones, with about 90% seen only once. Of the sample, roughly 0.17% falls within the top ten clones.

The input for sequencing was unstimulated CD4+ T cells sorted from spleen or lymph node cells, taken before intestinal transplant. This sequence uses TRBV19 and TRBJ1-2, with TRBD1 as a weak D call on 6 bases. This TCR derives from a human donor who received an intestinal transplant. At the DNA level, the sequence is TGTGCCAGTAGTATTTTAAGGACAGCCGATAACTATGGCTACACCTTC. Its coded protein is CASSILRTADNYGYTF.